This T cell receptor beta chain is from a study of post-analysis software for immune sequencing data. Presence of unique molecular identifiers characterized the TCR beta cDNA libraries. TCRdb redid the calling of the PCR reads with MiXCR, one entry per CDR3 protein. Of approximately 350,000 distinct CDR3 sequences in the sample, around 33% were seen once. As for this clonotype: The antigen is not known. One end of the junction fails to match germline, which may point to a read error.

The CDR3 extends over 19 amino acids. Germline V CDR1 and CDR2: SGHRS, YFSETQ. Study-wide results and limits: Four to six TRBV segments appeared more often in patients than in controls, and TRBV5-6, TRBV5-1 and TRBV20-1 were among these. Multiple sclerosis was associated with a significant reduction in normalized Chao1 diversity relative to controls.

This chain joins TRBV5-1 and TRBJ2-6; 8 nucleotides match TRBD1. This receptor was obtained from a girl aged 10 to 17 with multiple sclerosis. The specimen sequenced was blood. The CDR3 region is CASSLYVRTGNSGASVLTF. Here the CDR3 DNA reads TGCGCCAGCAGCTTGTATGTACGGACAGGGAACTCTGGGGCCAGCGTCCTGACTTTC. The complete variable domain, with remaining parts taken from reference TRBV5-1 and TRBJ2-6, reads KAGVTQTPRYLIKTRGQQVTLSCSPISGHRSVSWYQQTPGQGLQFLFEYFSETQRNKGNFPGRFSGRQFSNSRSEMNVSTLELGDSALYLCASSLYVRTGNSGASVLTFGAGSRLTVL.